The next 6 T cell receptor beta chains were all read from a single sample in a study of identical twins. TCRdb called the 5' RACE reads again in MiXCR, with one record for every CDR3 protein. The sample yields 550,000 to 700,000 distinct CDR3 sequences, around 9.6% seen once. This sample also appeared in a second study, on yellow fever vaccine responses in identical twins.

The specimen was PBMCs. These receptors all stem from a woman between 18 and 29 years old in good health.

This clonotype was observed many times. V usage is TRBV6-5 and J usage is TRBJ2-3; 8 bases are a match to TRBD2. Germline values: CDR1 MNHEY, CDR2 SVGAGI. V gave up 3 bases and J gave up 3 bases; unmatched junction bases: 5. There are 15 residues in the CDR3. The CDR3 loop reads CASSYYSGITDTQYF. Written as DNA, the CDR3 is TGTGCCAGCAGTTATTATAGCGGGATAACAGATACGCAGTATTTT.

This clonotype was counted ten times or more. This chain connects TRBV12-3 or TRBV12-4 to TRBJ2-6; D may match TRBD1 or TRBD2 (5 bases each). The CDR3 totals 16 residues. Trimming pared 3 bases from V and 0 bases from J, leaving 9 bases between. This CDR3 reads CASSLGRSSGANVLTF. The CDR3, as DNA: TGTGCCAGCAGTTTGGGACGGAGCTCTGGGGCCAACGTCCTGACTTTC.

A few counts support this clonotype. V gene TRBV6-5 combines with J gene TRBJ2-1; tentatively, D is TRBD1 (5 bases). There are 15 residues in the CDR3. Per the germline V gene, CDR1 is MNHEY and CDR2 is SVGAGI. The V and J ends lost 1 base and 4 bases respectively, with 11 bases between them. CDR3 loop: CASSYYRSEYNEQFF. CDR3 nucleotide sequence: TGTGCCAGCAGTTACTACAGGTCCGAGTACAATGAGCAGTTCTTC.

At least ten counts were recorded for this clonotype. The gene calls are TRBV10-3 and TRBJ1-1; no clear D gene. This CDR3 has 11 residues. The V and J ends lost 5 bases and 3 bases respectively, with 4 bases between them. Germline V gene sequence: CDR1 ENHRY, CDR2 SYGVKD. Here the CDR3 DNA reads TGTGCCATCAGTCAAGACACTGAAGCTTTCTTT. Its protein is CAISQDTEAFF.

This clonotype was seen repeatedly, ten times or more. The V call is TRBV5-1, the J call TRBJ2-1; 10 bases line up with TRBD1. The CDR3 contains 16 residues. Trimming at V came to 4 bases and at J to 4 bases, leaving 8 bases not matched to a gene. The germline V gene has CDR1 SGHRS and CDR2 YFSETQ. In nucleotides, the CDR3 is TGCGCCAGCAGCCCGCAGACAGGGGGCGCGTACAATGAGCAGTTCTTC. This sequence encodes CASSPQTGGAYNEQFF.

This clonotype was seen a handful of times. The rearrangement uses TRBV9 and TRBJ2-3; TRBD2 is a possible D gene (6 bases). CDR1 and CDR2 (germline): SGDLS, YYNGEE. Trimming left V 4 bases short and J 4 bases short, with 13 bases between. The CDR3 covers 14 residues. The CDR3 nucleotides are TGTGCCAGCAGCTTTGGTGGAGGGGCAGATACGCAGTATTTT. This sequence encodes CASSFGGGADTQYF.